What follows are 27 T cell receptor beta chains derived from one specimen sequenced in a study of T cells after yellow fever vaccination. Each CDR3 protein gets one entry after TCRdb re-called the 5' RACE reads with MiXCR. The sample records 620,000 or so distinct CDR3 sequences, roughly an eighth being singletons. Sequenced here: PBMCs, sampled on the day of the yellow fever booster vaccination. These receptors were collected from a young man who received the YFV17D yellow fever vaccine.

This clonotype occurred a few times. The chain combines TRBV5-1 with TRBJ2-2; 7 positions agree with TRBD1. The germline CDR1 and CDR2 sequences are SGHRS and YFSETQ. Losses at the gene ends were 5 bases for V and 4 bases for J; bases not matched to a gene: 14. CDR3 length equals 17 residues. The CDR3 DNA reads TGCGCCAGCAGTTTTGCCTCCGGGACAGAGGTCACCGGGGAGCTGTTTTTT. Translating gives CASSFASGTEVTGELFF.

This chain uses TRBV25-1 with TRBJ2-5; D assignment may be TRBD1 or TRBD2 (6 bases each). Germline lookup yields CDR1 MGHDK and CDR2 SYGVNS. With 5 bases removed from V and 3 bases from J, the gap between germline ends came to 16 bases. There are 15 residues in the CDR3. CDR3 in amino acids: CASSSGARIEETQYF. CDR3 in DNA: TGTGCCAGCAGTTCGGGGGCAAGGATTGAAGAGACCCAGTACTTC.

This clonotype was recorded a few times. The chain uses TRBV18 and TRBJ2-5; possibly TRBD1 for D (6 bases). The germline V and J ends were trimmed by 6 bases and 9 bases, with 17 bases remaining between them. The CDR3 consists of 13 residues. The germline CDR1 and CDR2 sequences are KGHSH and LQKENI. The CDR3 DNA sequence: TGTGCCAGCTCGGACAGCCAGACGTTGGCCCAGTACTTC. Amino acid sequence: CASSDSQTLAQYF.

This clonotype was seen only a few times. The chain couples TRBV7-2 to TRBJ2-7; D might be TRBD2 (5 bases). This CDR3 contains 16 residues. From germline, CDR1 is SGHTA and CDR2 FQGNSA. V was clipped by 1 base and J by 7 bases, with 20 bases between them. This CDR3 reads CASSLGGSGSQWEQYF. The DNA of the CDR3 is TGTGCCAGCAGCTTAGGGGGTTCGGGGTCCCAGTGGGAGCAGTACTTC.

The chain has TRBV7-8 and TRBJ1-3; maybe TRBD1 (6 bases). Germline V lookup: CDR1 SGHVS, CDR2 FQNEAQ. The CDR3 consists of 15 residues. V gave up 6 bases and J gave up 2 bases, with 14 bases separating them. Here the CDR3 DNA reads TGTGCCAGCAGGACCCGGGGGGGCCCTGGAAACACCATATATTTT. As protein: CASRTRGGPGNTIYF.

CDR3 sequence (DNA): TGTGCCAGCAGCTTAGACTATGGGACAGACAATCAGCCCCAGCATTTT. This encodes CASSLDYGTDNQPQHF. V gene TRBV7-9 combines with J gene TRBJ1-5; TRBD1 aligns across 7 bases. CDR1 and CDR2 (germline): SEHNR, FQNEAQ (reference sequence). The CDR3 totals 16 residues. V lost 1 base to trimming and J lost 3 bases; unmatched junction nucleotides: 6.

The chain is built from TRBV12-3 or TRBV12-4 and TRBJ2-3; D uncertain. V shed 3 bases and J shed 2 bases, with 9 bases lying between them. There are 14 residues in the CDR3. The CDR3 reads CASSFLRITDTQYF. Here the CDR3 DNA reads TGTGCCAGCAGTTTTCTGCGGATCACAGATACGCAGTATTTT.

This clonotype was counted at least ten times. The chain uses TRBV4-3 and TRBJ1-1; TRBD1 might be the D (5 bases). CDR1 is LGHNA, CDR2 YSLEER, per germline. This CDR3 has 14 residues. V was pared by 4 bases and J by 1 base, with 10 bases between. The CDR3 region is CASSPGTRNTEAFF. DNA for the CDR3: TGCGCCAGCAGCCCTGGGACGAGGAACACTGAAGCTTTCTTT.

This clonotype was observed a few times. The rearrangement uses TRBV18 and TRBJ2-1; 16 bases map to TRBD2. Germline CDR1 is KGHSH and CDR2 is LQKENI. There are 20 residues in the CDR3. The ends lost 1 base at V and 7 bases at J; junction bases unmatched: 13. CDR3 region: CASSPLSNGGTSGRENEQFF. The DNA of the CDR3 is TGTGCCAGCTCACCACTCTCAAACGGTGGGACTAGCGGGAGGGAGAATGAGCAGTTCTTC.

This clonotype was recorded a few times. The chain links TRBV24-1 to TRBJ1-2; maybe TRBD1 (6 bases). CDR1 is KGHDR, CDR2 SFDVKD, per germline. This CDR3 comprises 14 residues. V lost 4 bases and J lost 2, with 10 bases in between. CDR3 residues: CATSEAGHNYGYTF. The CDR3, as DNA: TGTGCCACCAGTGAAGCGGGACACAACTATGGCTACACCTTC.

This clonotype appeared many times. The rearrangement links TRBV6-2 or TRBV6-3 to TRBJ2-5; no reliable D call. This CDR3 has 13 amino acids. V was clipped by 8 bases and J by 4 bases, with 14 bases between them. The germline CDR1 and CDR2 sequences are MNHEY and SVGEGT. CDR3 amino acids: CASRRPLVETQYF. CDR3 nucleotides: TGTGCCAGCCGTCGGCCTTTGGTAGAGACCCAGTACTTC.

This chain joins TRBV7-9 and TRBJ2-3; D is possibly TRBD1 (5 bases). Trimming cost V 8 bases and J 0 bases, with 9 bases left between them. This CDR3 has 13 residues. The V gene's germline CDR1 is SEHNR and CDR2 FQNEAQ (reference sequence). Here the CDR3 reads CASVTVSTDTQYF. CDR3 nucleotide sequence: TGTGCCAGCGTGACAGTCAGCACAGATACGCAGTATTTT.

The V call is TRBV12-3 or TRBV12-4, the J call TRBJ2-1; either TRBD1 or TRBD2 may fit D (5 bases each). V was cut by 5 bases and J by 5 bases, with 13 bases left in between. The CDR3 runs to 14 residues. CDR3 DNA: TGTGCCAGCAGTAGAGGGGCAACTAACAATGAGCAGTTCTTC. This sequence encodes CASSRGATNNEQFF.

Many counts were recorded for this clonotype. The J gene is TRBJ2-7, the V gene TRBV30; 8 bases are shared with TRBD2. Unmatched junction bases numbered 13, after V lost 4 bases and J lost 5 bases. Per germline, CDR1 GTSNPN and CDR2 SVGIG (reference sequence). CDR3 length: 15 amino acids. In DNA form, the CDR3 reads TGTGCCTGGAACCGATTCGGGACTAGTCTCAACGAGCAGTACTTC. This codes for CAWNRFGTSLNEQYF.

This clonotype has a count of ten or more. The rearrangement uses TRBV7-9 and TRBJ2-3, with D tentatively TRBD2 (5 bases). Germline V CDR1 and CDR2: SEHNR, FQNEAQ (reference sequence). This CDR3 has 16 amino acids. V lost 6 bases, J lost 2 bases, and 18 bases lay in between. CDR3 DNA: TGTGCCAGCAGTTTTACCCGGGGAGAAGTCACAGATACGCAGTATTTT. Protein: CASSFTRGEVTDTQYF.

This clonotype showed up just a few times. This rearrangement joins TRBV6-2 or TRBV6-3 to TRBJ1-5; D call uncertain. CDR1 and CDR2 (germline): MNHEY, SVGEGT. The CDR3 covers 14 residues. The germline V and J ends were trimmed by 0 bases and 2 bases, with 5 bases remaining between them. The DNA of the CDR3 is TGTGCCAGCAGTTACTCTGTGCGCAATCAGCCCCAGCATTTT. It encodes CASSYSVRNQPQHF.

This clonotype appeared a few times. V is TRBV7-3 and J is TRBJ1-1, with D perhaps TRBD1 (5 bases). The V gene's germline CDR1 is SGHTA and CDR2 FQGTGA. V was cut by 5 bases and J by 6 bases, with 13 bases left in between. The CDR3 is made up of 13 amino acids. CDR3 loop: CASSLGTASEAFF. The CDR3 DNA follows: TGTGCCAGCAGCCTAGGGACTGCCTCTGAAGCTTTCTTT.

This clonotype was found many times. This chain connects TRBV15 to TRBJ2-1, with a weak D call TRBD2 (5 bases). The CDR3 length is 12 residues. Germline V gene sequence: CDR1 LNHNV, CDR2 YYDKDF (reference sequence). With 8 bases removed from V and 4 bases from J, the gap between germline ends came to 9 bases. The CDR3 DNA reads as TGTGCCACCTCTCGGGGATACAATGAGCAGTTCTTC. This translates into CATSRGYNEQFF.

The chain links TRBV6-2 or TRBV6-3 to TRBJ1-1, with 7 nucleotides matching TRBD1. The germline V gene has CDR1 MNHEY and CDR2 SVGEGT. This CDR3 region has 16 residues. Germline trimming cut 2 bases from V and 0 bases from J; bases unmatched to any gene: 6. CDR3 bases: TGTGCCAGCAGTTACGGTTTTGGGACAGTGAACACTGAAGCTTTCTTT. Protein: CASSYGFGTVNTEAFF.

In its sample, this clonotype was seen a few times. The rearrangement uses TRBV12-3 or TRBV12-4 and TRBJ2-1; 8 bases match TRBD2. V dropped 3 bases and J dropped 8; count of bases not matched to a gene: 9. The CDR3 runs to 15 residues. CDR3 DNA sequence: TGTGCCAGCAGTTTTGACCTGCGGGAGGCTGATGAGCAGTTCTTC. Translated, it gives CASSFDLREADEQFF.

The rearrangement joins TRBV21-1 to TRBJ2-5. TRBV21-1 is a pseudogene locus. The CDR3 has 14 residues. The DNA of the CDR3 is TGTGCCAGCGAGCCAGGTCAACCCCAAGAGACCCAGTACTTC. The encoded protein is CASEPGQPQETQYF.

The chain carries TRBV27 and TRBJ2-3, with D unresolved. The V gene's germline CDR1 is MNHEY and CDR2 SMNVEV (reference sequence). The V gene lost 2 bases and the J gene lost 11 bases, with 11 bases spanning the gap. There are 12 residues in the CDR3. CDR3 nucleotide sequence: TGTGCCAGCAGTTTACTCTCCCGTCGGCAGTATTTT. Its protein is CASSLLSRRQYF.

This clonotype appeared a few times. The rearrangement links TRBV27 to TRBJ2-7; possible D gene TRBD2, 5 bases. The CDR3 totals 14 residues. V lost 3 bases to trimming and J lost 0 bases, with 9 bases between them. In germline, CDR1 is MNHEY, CDR2 SMNVEV (reference sequence). The CDR3 DNA follows: TGTGCCAGCAGTTTGAGGGCAGCCTCCTACGAGCAGTACTTC. Protein sequence: CASSLRAASYEQYF.

This clonotype was picked up a small number of times. The V and J genes are TRBV7-9 and TRBJ2-3; 7 bases fit TRBD2. The CDR3 runs 14 residues. The trim removed 5 bases at V and 6 bases at J, leaving 8 bases unmatched. CDR1 is SEHNR, CDR2 FQNEAQ, per germline (reference sequence). The CDR3 protein is CASSRAGFWDTQYF. The CDR3, as DNA: TGTGCCAGCAGCAGAGCGGGGTTCTGGGATACGCAGTATTTT.

In nucleotides, the CDR3 is TGTGCCAGCATTTCCAGCGCTATAGGCACCGGGGAGCTGTTTTTT. Its protein product is CASISSAIGTGELFF. This chain joins TRBV28 and TRBJ2-2; D gene unclear. The germline CDR1 and CDR2 sequences are MDHEN and SYDVKM. The CDR3 consists of 15 residues. Between the trimmed V and J ends, which lost 7 bases and 4 bases, there was a span of 16 bases.

The rearrangement joins TRBV23-1 to TRBJ2-1, with TRBD1 identical over 7 bases. TRBV23-1 is labeled an ORF, and its function is uncertain. Unmatched junction bases numbered 25, after V lost 7 bases and J lost 1 base. The CDR3 length is 21 residues. The chain's CDR3 is CASTTLARDSVLGRSYNEQFF. CDR3 DNA sequence: TGCGCCAGCACCACCCTAGCCCGGGACAGTGTCCTCGGAAGGTCCTACAATGAGCAGTTCTTC.

The chain carries TRBV10-2 and TRBJ2-7; 8 bases agree with TRBD1. CDR1 is WSHSY and CDR2 is SAAADI in the germline V gene. The CDR3 is made up of 14 amino acids. Germline trimming cut 2 bases from V and 2 bases from J; bases unmatched to any gene: 2. The CDR3 bases are TGCGCCAGCAGTGAGGACAGGGGTCCCTACGAGCAGTACTTC. Its translation: CASSEDRGPYEQYF.